These 31 T cell receptor beta chains originate from one sample sequenced in a study of blood T cell repertoires in COVID-19. Data came from immunoSEQ multiplex PCR; TCRdb stores just in-frame clones and leaves some out. The table records around 100,000 clones, less than 90% of them present only once. Sequencing was carried out using peripheral blood. The receptors shown here come from a man aged 80 or over with acute or convalescent COVID-19.

This chain joins TRBV7-3 and TRBJ2-5, with D hard to call. Trimming left V 5 bases short and J 5 bases short, with 21 bases between. The CDR3 is made up of 16 amino acids. Germline CDR1 is SGHTA and CDR2 is FQGTGA. The CDR3 protein is CASSPETESGKETQYF. CDR3 coding DNA: TGTGCCAGCAGCCCCGAGACCGAGTCAGGTAAGGAGACCCAGTACTTC.

The chain joins TRBV18 to TRBJ2-6; no clear D gene. The V gene's germline CDR1 is KGHSH and CDR2 LQKENI. This CDR3 comprises 15 residues. V was shortened by 3 bases and J by 0 bases, with 6 bases between the two germline ends. The CDR3 sequence: CASSPLASGANVLTF. The CDR3 bases are TGTGCCAGCTCACCTCTGGCCTCTGGGGCCAACGTCCTGACTTTC.

The V gene is TRBV14, the J gene TRBJ1-2, with 10 bases that match TRBD1. The CDR3 spans 13 residues. V lost 4 bases to trimming and J lost 5 bases; unmatched junction nucleotides: 1. The germline gives CDR1 SGHDN, CDR2 FVKESK. This CDR3 reads CASSLGQGYGYTF. The CDR3 DNA reads TGTGCCAGCAGCCTGGGACAGGGGTATGGCTACACCTTC.

The rearrangement uses TRBV5-6 and TRBJ2-7; 9 nucleotides agree with TRBD2. The V segment lost 0 bases and the J segment 0 bases; nucleotides outside the gene matches: 7. This CDR3 is 17 amino acids long. Germline V CDR1 and CDR2: SGHDT, YYEEEE. Written as DNA, the CDR3 is TGTGCCAGCAGCTTGGGACTAGCGGCCTGGCGCTCCTACGAGCAGTACTTC. It encodes CASSLGLAAWRSYEQYF.

The gene calls are TRBV11-2 and TRBJ2-7, with 9 bases aligning to TRBD2. Germline V gene sequence: CDR1 SGHAT, CDR2 FQNNGV. CDR3 size: 16 residues. V lost 5 bases and J lost 1; bases outside the gene matches: 9. The CDR3 sequence: CASSLRTSGSSYEQYF. The CDR3 DNA reads as TGTGCCAGCAGCCTCCGCACTAGCGGGTCATCCTACGAGCAGTACTTC.

V usage is TRBV9 and J usage is TRBJ1-4; 7 nucleotides align to TRBD1. From germline, CDR1 is SGDLS and CDR2 YYNGEE. The CDR3 sequence is 15 residues long. The V segment lost 4 bases and the J segment 7 bases; nucleotides outside the gene matches: 10. CDR3 in amino acids: CASSPGTAVVEKLFF. The CDR3 bases are TGTGCCAGCAGCCCCGGGACAGCTGTGGTTGAAAAACTGTTTTTT. The variable domain in full, completed from reference TRBV9 and TRBJ1-4, reads DSGVTQTPKHLITATGQRVTLRCSPRSGDLSVYWYQQSLDQGLQFLIQYYNGEERAKGNILERFSAQQFPDLHSELNLSSLELGDSALYFCASSPGTAVVEKLFFGSGTQLSVL.

V is TRBV5-1 and J is TRBJ1-2; TRBD1 aligns across 9 bases. The CDR3 is 15 amino acids. V lost 4 bases and J lost 2; bases outside the gene matches: 6. Germline V gives CDR1 SGHRS, CDR2 YFSETQ. The CDR3 DNA reads TGCGCCAGCAGCACCGGACAGGGGAGGAACTATGGCTACACCTTC. Its translation: CASSTGQGRNYGYTF.

V usage is TRBV4-1 and J usage is TRBJ2-4; 9 nucleotides agree with TRBD1. The V segment lost 3 bases and the J segment 8 bases; nucleotides outside the gene matches: 5. Germline values: CDR1 MGHRA, CDR2 YSYEKL. The CDR3 contains 14 residues. The CDR3 coding sequence is TGCGCCAGCAGCCACGGACAGGGGTCGGACATTCAGTACTTC. This encodes CASSHGQGSDIQYF.

The chain is built from TRBV3-1 (or the pseudogene TRBV3-2) and TRBJ2-1, with 7 bases matching TRBD1. CDR3 length: 15 amino acids. V trimming: 5 bases; J trimming: 1 base; junction bases outside the gene matches: 5. The germline V gene has CDR1 LGHDT and CDR2 YNNKEL (reference sequence). CDR3 residues: CASSIGQVSYNEQFF. CDR3 sequence (DNA): TGTGCCAGCAGCATTGGACAGGTATCCTACAATGAGCAGTTCTTC.

The V call is TRBV27, the J call TRBJ1-6; TRBD1 agrees at 8 bases. Trimming cost V 8 bases and J 2 bases; bases outside gene matches: 5. This CDR3 region has 15 residues. The germline V gene encodes CDR1 MNHEY and CDR2 SMNVEV (reference sequence). The CDR3 DNA sequence: TGTGCCAGCGCCCAGGGGGCCGCCTATAATTCACCCCTCCACTTT. Translated: CASAQGAAYNSPLHF.

The V and J genes are TRBV28 and TRBJ1-1, with a weak D call TRBD1 (6 bases). Deletions cut 2 bases from V and 1 base from J, with 8 bases between. Germline lookup yields CDR1 MDHEN and CDR2 SYDVKM. The CDR3 runs to 14 residues. CDR3 coding DNA: TGTGCCAGCAGTTTAACAGGGCCGAACACTGAAGCTTTCTTT. Translated, it gives CASSLTGPNTEAFF.

Only a few counts were recorded for this clone. The chain joins TRBV14 to TRBJ2-4; the match to TRBD1 covers 7 bases. Germline values: CDR1 SGHDN, CDR2 FVKESK. With V trimmed by 1 base and J by 7 bases, 10 bases remained unmatched. This CDR3 has 16 residues. The CDR3 reads CASSQALGDRGNIQYF. The CDR3, as DNA: TGTGCCAGCAGCCAAGCTCTTGGGGACAGAGGGAACATTCAGTACTTC.

In this sample, this clone turned up once. The chain uses TRBV28 and TRBJ2-7, with TRBD2 matching 8 bases. V trimming: 2 bases; J trimming: 2 bases; junction bases outside the gene matches: 8. The CDR3 covers 16 residues. CDR1 MDHEN and CDR2 SYDVKM come from the germline V gene. CDR3 protein: CASSLEGLGRAYEQYF. The CDR3 DNA follows: TGTGCCAGCAGTTTAGAGGGACTAGGTAGGGCCTACGAGCAGTACTTC.

The J gene is TRBJ2-7, the V gene TRBV19; 8 bases align to TRBD1. CDR3 size: 16 residues. J lost 2 bases, V lost 7 bases, and 13 bases had no gene match. Germline CDR1 and CDR2: LNHDA and SQIVND (reference sequence). The CDR3 DNA reads TGTGCCAGTAACCTGGGACAGGAGACGGGGACCTACGAGCAGTACTTC. This codes for CASNLGQETGTYEQYF.

This clone was counted between two and nine times. The V and J genes are TRBV5-1 and TRBJ2-5, with D possibly TRBD2 on 6 matching bases. Trimming pared 4 bases from V and 4 bases from J, leaving 20 bases between. Germline-derived CDR1 and CDR2 are SGHRS and YFSETQ. This CDR3 has 16 residues. The CDR3 reads CASSLLPREFGETQYF. The CDR3 coding sequence is TGCGCCAGCAGCCTGTTACCACGGGAGTTTGGAGAGACCCAGTACTTC.

This clone was seen just once. The rearrangement links TRBV18 to TRBJ2-7; D gene unclear. This CDR3 has 13 amino acids. Germline V CDR1 and CDR2: KGHSH, LQKENI. V shed 3 bases and J shed 7 bases, with 13 bases lying between them. This CDR3 reads CASSPDTAGEQYF. CDR3 in DNA: TGTGCCAGCTCACCCGACACTGCTGGTGAGCAGTACTTC.

This clone is termed medium-sized. This chain uses TRBV9 with TRBJ2-7; TRBD2 agrees at 13 bases. The germline gives CDR1 SGDLS, CDR2 YYNGEE. J lost 5 bases, V lost 3 bases, and 2 bases had no gene match. CDR3 length: 14 amino acids. The CDR3 bases are TGTGCCAGCAGCGAGACTAGCGGGAGGCACGAGCAGTACTTC. The encoded protein is CASSETSGRHEQYF.

The genes are TRBV14 and TRBJ2-1, with 11 bases lining up with TRBD2. J lost 4 bases, V lost 0 bases, and 8 bases had no gene match. CDR3 length equals 18 residues. Germline V CDR1 and CDR2: SGHDN, FVKESK. CDR3 sequence reads: CASSQELAGANRYNEQFF. CDR3 in DNA: TGTGCCAGCAGCCAAGAACTAGCGGGAGCCAATCGATACAATGAGCAGTTCTTC.

The chain has TRBV19 and TRBJ2-4; unclear D gene. The germline CDR1 and CDR2 sequences are LNHDA and SQIVND (reference sequence). The CDR3 has 15 residues. The ends were cut back, 5 bases at V and 0 bases at J, with 11 bases in the middle. CDR3 protein: CASSSTNIAKNIQYF. DNA of the CDR3: TGTGCCAGTAGTTCCACCAACATAGCCAAAAACATTCAGTACTTC. The full variable domain, in which reference TRBV19 and TRBJ2-4 provide the parts outside the CDR3, is DGGITQSPKYLFRKEGQNVTLSCEQNLNHDAMYWYRQDPGQGLRLIYYSQIVNDFQKGDIAEGYSVSREKKESFPLTVTSAQKNPTAFYLCASSSTNIAKNIQYFGAGTRLSVL.

The genes are TRBV7-8 and TRBJ1-2, with 8 bases matching TRBD1. Germline V gene sequence: CDR1 SGHVS, CDR2 FQNEAQ. V was clipped by 1 base and J by 7 bases; unmatched bases: 11. The CDR3 extends over 16 amino acids. The CDR3 here is CASSLVGPTGVSGYTF. CDR3 coding DNA: TGTGCCAGCAGCTTAGTAGGCCCGACAGGGGTTAGTGGCTACACCTTC.

The chain combines TRBV24-1 with TRBJ2-3; 7 nucleotides match TRBD1. This CDR3 comprises 15 residues. Germline lookup yields CDR1 KGHDR and CDR2 SFDVKD. V was clipped by 2 bases and J by 0 bases; unmatched bases: 1. The CDR3 region has the DNA TGTGCCACCAGTGATTGGGACAGTAGCACAGATACGCAGTATTTT. It yields the protein CATSDWDSSTDTQYF.

The CDR3 DNA is TGTGCCAGCAGCATGAAAGCGATTCCTGTAAATGAGCAGTTCTTC. It translates to CASSMKAIPVNEQFF. J is TRBJ2-1 and V is TRBV7-8; D is unresolved. Trimming left V 5 bases short and J 7 bases short, with 18 bases between. This CDR3 has 15 amino acids. Germline-derived CDR1 and CDR2 are SGHVS and FQNEAQ.

This clone was observed a few times. The chain employs TRBV6-5 and TRBJ1-3; TRBD1 matches at 9 bases. Trimming cost V 6 bases and J 7 bases; bases outside gene matches: 7. Germline CDR1 is MNHEY and CDR2 is SVGAGI. There are 14 residues in the CDR3. CDR3 bases: TGTGCCAGCAGCCCCGGGACAGGGAGGAACACCATATATTTT. Its translation: CASSPGTGRNTIYF.

The gene calls are TRBV6-5 and TRBJ2-7; 14 bases are a match to TRBD2. V shed 6 bases, J shed 9 bases, and the junction held 7 bases outside the gene matches. This CDR3 region has 14 residues. Per the germline V gene, CDR1 is MNHEY and CDR2 is SVGAGI. CDR3 DNA: TGTGCCAGCAGCCCCGGGACTAGCGGGAGCCGGCAGTACTTC. Its protein is CASSPGTSGSRQYF.

The chain recombines TRBV11-3 with TRBJ2-7; D unclear. Germline V gene data show CDR1 as SGHNT and CDR2 as YENEEA. V was shortened by 3 bases and J by 3 bases, with 9 bases between the two germline ends. This CDR3 region has 13 residues. The CDR3 nucleotides read TGTGCCAGCAGCTTCGGCCTAGGCTACGAGCAGTACTTC. It encodes CASSFGLGYEQYF.

The chain is built from TRBV6-5 and TRBJ2-1; 13 positions match TRBD2. Trimming at V came to 6 bases and at J to 13 bases, leaving 6 bases not matched to a gene. CDR3 size: 13 residues. The germline V gene has CDR1 MNHEY and CDR2 SVGAGI. The CDR3 DNA follows: TGTGCCAGCAGCCCGACTAGCGGGGGGCAACAGTTCTTC. Translation: CASSPTSGGQQFF.

The V and J genes are TRBV6-5 and TRBJ1-5; D is unclear. V gave up 6 bases and J gave up 5 bases, with 14 bases separating them. The CDR3 has 14 residues. In germline, CDR1 is MNHEY, CDR2 SVGAGI. The CDR3 region has the DNA TGTGCCAGCAGCCCCTCGGGAATCCATCAGCCCCAGCATTTT. This translates into CASSPSGIHQPQHF.

The chain employs TRBV5-6 and TRBJ2-1; 8 bases agree with TRBD2. CDR3 size: 15 residues. The V segment lost 0 bases and the J segment 7 bases; nucleotides outside the gene matches: 6. Germline V gives CDR1 SGHDT, CDR2 YYEEEE. The CDR3 region is CASSLGTSRLNEQFF. CDR3 nucleotides: TGTGCCAGCAGCTTGGGGACTAGCAGGCTAAATGAGCAGTTCTTC.

Details on this clone: Other nucleotide sequences from this sample produce the same CDR3. The CDR3 region has the DNA TGTGCCAGCAGCTCAGGACTAGCGGGAGGGGCAGATACGCAGTATTTT. It specifies CASSSGLAGGADTQYF. The gene calls are TRBV7-2 and TRBJ2-3; TRBD2 matches 15 bases. The CDR3 contains 16 residues. V dropped 4 bases and J dropped 4; count of bases not matched to a gene: 3. The germline gives CDR1 SGHTA, CDR2 FQGNSA.

The chain links TRBV19 to TRBJ2-6, with TRBD1 identical over 7 bases. In germline, CDR1 is LNHDA, CDR2 SQIVND (reference sequence). With 5 bases clipped from V and 0 bases from J, the junction kept 7 bases outside the gene matches. The CDR3 runs to 17 residues. In DNA, the CDR3 is TGTGCCAGTAGTGTCAGGGGGATTTCCTCTGGGGCCAACGTCCTGACTTTC. Translation gives CASSVRGISSGANVLTF.

The chain recombines TRBV18 with TRBJ2-5, with D perhaps matching TRBD1 (6 bases). V lost 5 bases and J lost 3, with 10 bases in between. Germline CDR1 is KGHSH and CDR2 is LQKENI. There are 13 residues in the CDR3. The CDR3 region has the DNA TGTGCCAGCTCAGTGGACAGAAAAGAGACCCAGTACTTC. It specifies CASSVDRKETQYF.